The rows below give T cell receptor beta chains drawn from one sample of a study of T-cell memory formation after mild COVID-19. TCRdb reanalysed the 5' RACE reads using MiXCR and keeps one entry per CDR3 protein. Among 400,000 or so distinct CDR3 sequences listed, 15% to 20% were seen once. Sequencing was carried out using PBMCs or a T cell subset sorted from them (not recorded which). These receptors originate from an adult woman who had mild COVID-19 (a few samples of this study predate the infection). Cell type and time point are not known. Both conserved end residues are part of each CDR3. A D gene is named only where the DNA matches it firmly. Only some rows state a clone size, as once, few, many or a class for expanded clones.

abundance,d_gene,j_gene,v_gene,len,CDR3nt,CDR3aa
few,TRBD2,TRBJ2-2,TRBV6-1,16,TGTGCCAGCAGTTTAGCGGGGGGATCGAACACCGGGGACCTGTTTTTT,CASSLAGGSNTGDLFF
few,-,TRBJ2-5,TRBV21-1,17,TGTGCCAGCAGCAAAGAAGCGGCAGGGGGTTTCCGAGAGACCCAGTACTTC,CASSKEAAGGFRETQYF
-,-,TRBJ1-1,TRBV10-3,14,TGTGCCATCAGTGAGGGTGGGGCGATCACTGAAGCTTTCTTT,CAISEGGAITEAFF
-,-,TRBJ2-7,TRBV5-6,14,TGTGCCAGCAGCACCCCTGAGGGCCTCGGGGAGCAGTACTTC,CASSTPEGLGEQYF
few,-,TRBJ2-2,TRBV4-1,14,TGCGCCAGCAGCCAAGAGGGAGAAGCCGGGGAGCTGTTTTTT,CASSQEGEAGELFF
few,-,TRBJ2-4,TRBV5-1,17,TGCGCCAGCAGCCCGATCACACGGGGGCAAGCCAAAAACATTCAGTACTTC,CASSPITRGQAKNIQYF
few,-,TRBJ1-2,TRBV18,13,TGTGCCAGCTCCCCGGACACCGCCTATGGCTACACCTTC,CASSPDTAYGYTF
few,-,TRBJ1-4,TRBV11-3,20,TGTGCCAGCAGCTTAGAACCAGATCCGTACTCCCGACAGCAGATTGAAAAACTGTTTTTT,CASSLEPDPYSRQQIEKLFF
-,-,TRBJ2-3,TRBV24-1,13,TGTGCCACCAGTGATACAATTACAGATACGCAGTATTTT,CATSDTITDTQYF
many,TRBD2,TRBJ2-7,TRBV12-3/TRBV12-4,14,TGTGCCAGCAGTTTATCGTGGGGCGGGGGCGAGCAGTACTTC,CASSLSWGGGEQYF
few,-,TRBJ2-2,TRBV12-3/TRBV12-4,17,TGTGCCAGCAGTTTTTTACCGGGACTGATGAACACCGGGGAGCTGTTTTTT,CASSFLPGLMNTGELFF
-,-,TRBJ2-5,TRBV3-1,15,TGTGCCAGCAGCCCAGGACTGGGCTTGGGGGAGACCCAGTACTTC,CASSPGLGLGETQYF
few,TRBD1,TRBJ1-3,TRBV5-5,18,TGTGCCAGCAGCTTGGTCCTTAACAGGGGACTCTCTGGAAACACCATATATTTT,CASSLVLNRGLSGNTIYF
few,-,TRBJ2-5,TRBV10-3,14,TGTGCCATCAGTGACCAGGGACCCCAAGAGACCCAGTACTTC,CAISDQGPQETQYF
-,-,TRBJ1-4,TRBV3-1,15,TGTGCCAGCAGCCAATCAGGGGCAGGAAGGGAAAAACTGTTTTTT,CASSQSGAGREKLFF
few,TRBD2,TRBJ2-1,TRBV7-2,16,TGTGCCAGCAGCTTGGCGGCGGGGGGTGCCTACAATGAGCAGTTCTTC,CASSLAAGGAYNEQFF
-,TRBD2,TRBJ2-5,TRBV7-3,17,TGTGCCAGCAGCCCCTACTCCGGGACTAGAACAATCGAGACCCAGTACTTC,CASSPYSGTRTIETQYF
-,-,TRBJ2-3,TRBV5-1,16,TGCGCCAGCAGCTTGACCCCTGCGACTAGCACAGATACGCAGTATTTT,CASSLTPATSTDTQYF